This note documents a single T cell receptor beta chain sequence. Its antigen is unknown. The sample holds no much larger clone one base away, and base qualities are not on file. Including the terminal cysteine and phenylalanine, the CDR3 comprises 16 residues. Just the 48-base CDR3 DNA is kept, in frame starting at base 1. The germline V gene provides CDR1 MNHEY and CDR2 SVGAGI. The germline ends are 8 bases apart after V is trimmed by 0 bases and J by 0 bases. The sample belongs to a study of blood T cell repertoires in COVID-19 (dated by TCRdb to 2018 to 2020). Context from the whole study: Collaborator samples came from the United States, Italy and Spain and covered acute and convalescent phases of COVID-19. The repertoires were made available in a free public database intended to serve as a resource for research on the immune response to SARS-CoV-2. Subjects who had been exposed to COVID-19, were actively infected with it, or had recovered from it provided the deeply sampled blood TCRbeta repertoires that made up the dataset. The sample metadata nearly always contained a de-identified subject ID, COVID-19 status, age in years and sex. The material from the prospective study consisted of cDNA or gDNA derived from T cells, B-cell-depleted T cells, or PBMCs. Where HLA class I and class II types were available, the types were taken from metadata supplied by the sample provider, not from assay-based typing. Samples were obtained from the ongoing ImmuneRACE study (first 160 participants) and from 1,254 subjects provided by 6 global collaborators.

TCRbeta CDR3 regions were amplified from genomic DNA using the immunoSEQ Assay, a bias-controlled multiplex PCR. The study's own analysis went as follows. The number of nucleated cells in each sample was estimated by amplification of reference gene primers within the assay. To quantify the absolute abundance of each unique TCRbeta CDR3 rearrangement, sequence reads were collapsed and filtered. For each sample, productive Simpson clonality was calculated by taking the square root of Simpson's diversity index across productive rearrangements. Sourced from immuneACCESS, this table was stored by TCRdb with only in-frame sequences that have V and J called. A share of the clones is absent; for the studies checked, an unresolved V gene accounts for under half, and the remainder has no known explanation. D and trimming were read from the DNA, whereas the V and J calls and clone size are those reported in that table. For this sample there are some 100,000 clones; approximately 90% appear just once. The ten top clones hold 0.85% to 1% of the sample.

The collaborating institutions used their own protocols to collect whole blood in K2EDTA tubes. For TCRbeta analysis, collaborators shipped samples as frozen whole blood, isolated PBMCs, or DNA extracted from either of those sample types. Overall study results and their limits: The quantity of clinical and demographic metadata differed by source and by participant and was supplied without curation.

In this chain, TRBV6-5 is recombined with TRBJ1-4, with the D gene uncertain. This TCR was sampled from a man in his fifties or sixties with acute or convalescent COVID-19. The sequenced sample was peripheral blood. The nucleotides are TGTGCCAGCAGTTACTCAAGAGCGTCAACTAATGAAAAACTGTTTTTT. It is translated as CASSYSRASTNEKLFF.